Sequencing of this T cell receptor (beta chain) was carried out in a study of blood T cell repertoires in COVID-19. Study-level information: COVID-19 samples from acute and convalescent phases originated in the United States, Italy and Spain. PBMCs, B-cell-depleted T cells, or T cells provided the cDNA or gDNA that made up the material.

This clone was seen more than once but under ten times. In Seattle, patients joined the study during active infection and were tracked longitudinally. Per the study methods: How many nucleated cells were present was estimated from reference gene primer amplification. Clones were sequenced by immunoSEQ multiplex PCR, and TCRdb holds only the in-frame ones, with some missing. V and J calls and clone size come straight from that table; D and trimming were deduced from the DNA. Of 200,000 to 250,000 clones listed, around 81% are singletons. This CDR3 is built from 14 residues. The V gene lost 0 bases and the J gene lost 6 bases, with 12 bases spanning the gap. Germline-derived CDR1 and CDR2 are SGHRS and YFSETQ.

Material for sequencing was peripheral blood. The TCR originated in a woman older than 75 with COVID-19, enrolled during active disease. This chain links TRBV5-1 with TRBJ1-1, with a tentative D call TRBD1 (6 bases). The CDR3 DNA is TGCGCCAGCAGCTTGGCAGACAGGAGTCCTGAAGCTTTCTTT. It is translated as CASSLADRSPEAFF. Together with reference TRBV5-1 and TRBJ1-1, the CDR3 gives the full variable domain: KAGVTQTPRYLIKTRGQQVTLSCSPISGHRSVSWYQQTPGQGLQFLFEYFSETQRNKGNFPGRFSGRQFSNSRSEMNVSTLELGDSALYLCASSLADRSPEAFFGQGTRLTVV.